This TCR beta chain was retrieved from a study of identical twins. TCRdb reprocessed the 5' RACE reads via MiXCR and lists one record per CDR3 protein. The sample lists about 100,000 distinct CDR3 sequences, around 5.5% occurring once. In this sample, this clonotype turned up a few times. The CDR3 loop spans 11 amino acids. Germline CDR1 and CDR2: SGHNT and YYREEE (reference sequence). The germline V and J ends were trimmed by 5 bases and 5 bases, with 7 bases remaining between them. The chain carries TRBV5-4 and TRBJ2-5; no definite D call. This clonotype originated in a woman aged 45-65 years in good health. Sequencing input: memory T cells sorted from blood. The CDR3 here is CASSSFETQYF. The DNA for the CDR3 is TGTGCCAGCAGTTCTTTCGAGACCCAGTACTTC.